These 20 T cell receptor beta chains came from one sample sequenced in a study of blood T cell repertoires in COVID-19. The method was immunoSEQ multiplex PCR; TCRdb's version includes in-frame clones alone and lacks a portion of them. In the table there are a few hundred thousand clones, 85% to 90% of which are singletons. Material: PBMCs or T cells enriched from blood (not recorded which). These receptors all stem from a young woman who had recovered from COVID-19.

The V and J genes are TRBV5-4 and TRBJ1-2; 7 bases fit TRBD1. The length of the CDR3 is 15 residues. Unmatched junction bases numbered 4, after V lost 0 bases and J lost 2 bases. Germline V CDR1 and CDR2: SGHNT, YYREEE (reference sequence). The DNA of the CDR3 is TGTGCCAGCAGCTTGGTGGGACAGATCAACTATGGCTACACCTTC. Encoded protein: CASSLVGQINYGYTF.

CDR3 nucleotide sequence: TGTGCCAGCAGCCAAGAGACGGGACAGGGGGGTGGCTACACCTTC. Translated: CASSQETGQGGGYTF. This chain connects TRBV4-2 to TRBJ1-2, with 11 nucleotides matching TRBD1. Germline V lookup: CDR1 LGHNA, CDR2 YNFKEQ. The CDR3 is made up of 15 amino acids. The V and J ends lost 0 bases and 7 bases, in that order; junction bases with no gene match: 4.

This chain links TRBV9 with TRBJ1-2; D perhaps matches TRBD1 (5 bases). This CDR3 contains 15 residues. Trimming pared 2 bases from V and 0 bases from J, leaving 11 bases between. Per germline, CDR1 SGDLS and CDR2 YYNGEE. CDR3 amino acids: CASSVSGWANYGYTF. The CDR3 region has the DNA TGTGCCAGCAGCGTCTCAGGGTGGGCTAACTATGGCTACACCTTC.

This sequence joins TRBV27 and TRBJ2-7; 7 positions match TRBD1. CDR1 is MNHEY and CDR2 is SMNVEV in the germline V gene (reference sequence). The CDR3 consists of 13 residues. The ends lost 7 bases at V and 4 bases at J; junction bases unmatched: 7. CDR3 bases: TGTGCCAGCAAAAGACAGGGTACTTACGAGCAGTACTTC. The encoded protein is CASKRQGTYEQYF.

This chain uses TRBV19 with TRBJ2-7; D call uncertain. Germline V gene lookup returns CDR1 LNHDA and CDR2 SQIVND (reference sequence). The ends were cut back, 1 base at V and 3 bases at J, with 10 bases in the middle. This CDR3 has 14 residues. The chain's CDR3 is CASSIASESYEQYF. CDR3 bases: TGTGCCAGTAGTATAGCCTCGGAGAGCTACGAGCAGTACTTC.

The chain uses TRBV2 and TRBJ1-2, with 8 bases lining up with TRBD1. This CDR3 spans 14 amino acids. The germline V gene encodes CDR1 SNHLY and CDR2 FYNNEI. Trimming at V came to 2 bases and at J to 3 bases, leaving 2 bases not matched to a gene. DNA for the CDR3: TGTGCCAGCAGTGAACTGGACAGGGACTATGGCTACACCTTC. Protein sequence: CASSELDRDYGYTF.

In its sample, this clone was seen a few times. This chain joins TRBV5-1 and TRBJ1-4; the match to TRBD1 covers 9 bases. The V gene's germline CDR1 is SGHRS and CDR2 YFSETQ. Trimming took 2 bases from V and 5 from J; bases not matched to a gene: 4. The CDR3 loop spans 15 amino acids. CDR3 sequence reads: CASSFRQGGNEKLFF. The CDR3 DNA reads TGCGCCAGCAGCTTCCGACAGGGGGGAAATGAAAAACTGTTTTTT.

This chain links TRBV16 with TRBJ1-3; D perhaps matches TRBD1 (5 bases). This CDR3 region has 15 residues. The germline CDR1 and CDR2 sequences are KGHSY and FQNENV. With 1 base removed from V and 1 base from J, the gap between germline ends came to 8 bases. The CDR3 nucleotides read TGTGCCAGCAGCCAATTTGCAGGGTCTGGAAACACCATATATTTT. As protein: CASSQFAGSGNTIYF.

The chain is built from TRBV5-1 and TRBJ2-7, with a weak D call TRBD2 (6 bases). CDR3 length equals 16 residues. CDR1 SGHRS and CDR2 YFSETQ come from the germline V gene. V lost 3 bases, J lost 0 bases, and 16 bases lay in between. This chain's CDR3 is CASSWSAGSISYEQYF. CDR3 DNA sequence: TGCGCCAGCAGCTGGTCTGCCGGGAGTATCTCCTACGAGCAGTACTTC.

The rearrangement uses TRBV7-9 and TRBJ2-7, with TRBD1 identical over 8 bases. CDR1 SEHNR and CDR2 FQNEAQ come from the germline V gene (reference sequence). The CDR3 spans 16 residues. Trimming took 5 bases from V and 1 from J; bases not matched to a gene: 10. DNA for the CDR3: TGTGCCAGCAGCCCTCCCGGACAGGGAACTTCCTACGAGCAGTACTTC. Translated: CASSPPGQGTSYEQYF.

The rearrangement uses TRBV30 and TRBJ2-7; no clear D gene. Germline CDR1 is GTSNPN and CDR2 is SVGIG (reference sequence). The CDR3 is made up of 12 amino acids. Deletions cut 2 bases from V and 3 bases from J, with 8 bases between. The CDR3 DNA sequence: TGTGCCTGGAGTCGACAACTCTACGAGCAGTACTTC. This sequence encodes CAWSRQLYEQYF.

This clone showed up just a few times. The chain couples TRBV18 to TRBJ2-7; D is undetermined. CDR3 length: 10 residues. CDR1 is KGHSH, CDR2 LQKENI, per germline. V lost 8 bases to trimming and J lost 3 bases, with 5 bases between them. Here the CDR3 DNA reads TGTGCCAGCCCGTACTACGAGCAGTACTTC. The encoded protein is CASPYYEQYF.

The chain joins TRBV19 to TRBJ2-7, with D perhaps matching TRBD1 (6 bases). Germline V gene data show CDR1 as LNHDA and CDR2 as SQIVND (reference sequence). Trimming took 6 bases from V and 6 from J, leaving 15 bases between them. This CDR3 contains 13 residues. In DNA form, the CDR3 reads TGTGCCAGTAGCGCCTATACAGGGAGCGAGCAGTACTTC. Residues: CASSAYTGSEQYF.

For the CDR3, the DNA is TGCGCCAGCAGCTTGGCACGTCTGAGCTCCTACAATGAGCAGTTCTTC. Translated: CASSLARLSSYNEQFF. The gene calls are TRBV5-1 and TRBJ2-1; no reliable D call. The CDR3 totals 16 residues. Germline CDR1 SGHRS, CDR2 YFSETQ. Trimming pared 0 bases from V and 0 bases from J, leaving 10 bases between.

This clone was observed a single time. CDR3 in amino acids: CASTEFRGGNQPQHF. The DNA of the CDR3 is TGCGCCAGCACGGAATTCCGCGGCGGCAATCAGCCCCAGCATTTT. The genes are TRBV23-1 and TRBJ1-5; D call uncertain. TRBV23-1 is filed as an ORF, its function uncertain. Deletions cut 7 bases from V and 2 bases from J, with 15 bases between. This CDR3 region has 15 residues.

The rearrangement links TRBV6-5 to TRBJ1-2, with D tentatively TRBD1 (6 bases). Trimming left V 4 bases short and J 6 bases short, with 12 bases between. CDR3 length: 13 amino acids. Per the germline V gene, CDR1 is MNHEY and CDR2 is SVGAGI. CDR3 sequence: CASSSLYRDGYTF. The CDR3 coding sequence is TGTGCCAGCAGTTCGCTCTACAGGGATGGCTACACCTTC.

The chain employs TRBV7-3 and TRBJ2-1; 7 nucleotides line up with TRBD2. Trimming at V came to 1 base and at J to 4 bases, leaving 7 bases not matched to a gene. This CDR3 region has 16 residues. The V gene's germline CDR1 is SGHTA and CDR2 FQGTGA. The chain's CDR3 is CASSLSGRNPYNEQFF. Written as DNA, the CDR3 is TGTGCCAGCAGCTTAAGCGGGAGAAACCCTTACAATGAGCAGTTCTTC. The whole variable domain, remainder taken from reference TRBV7-3 and TRBJ2-1, is GAGVSQTPSNKVTEKGKYVELRCDPISGHTALYWYRQSLGQGPEFLIYFQGTGAADDSGLPNDRFFAVRPEGSVSTLKIQRTERGDSAVYLCASSLSGRNPYNEQFFGPGTRLTVL.

This clone has a handful of counts. The genes are TRBV18 and TRBJ1-5, with D possibly matching TRBD1 (5 bases). The CDR3 is 16 residues long. CDR1 is KGHSH and CDR2 is LQKENI in the germline V gene. The germline V and J ends were trimmed by 6 bases and 3 bases, with 18 bases remaining between them. The CDR3 loop is CASSILQVGYNQPQHF. CDR3 DNA: TGTGCCAGCTCTATCTTACAGGTGGGATACAATCAGCCCCAGCATTTT.

This rearrangement joins TRBV5-8 to TRBJ1-5; D gene uncertain. The CDR3 totals 14 residues. Germline values: CDR1 SGHTS, CDR2 YDEGEE. Trimming shortened V by 0 bases and J by 4 bases, and 8 bases separated the two germline ends. CDR3 loop: CASSLGNRNQPQHF. In nucleotides, the CDR3 is TGTGCCAGCAGCTTGGGTAACAGAAATCAGCCCCAGCATTTT.

The chain joins TRBV7-6 to TRBJ1-4; 9 bases line up with TRBD1. Unmatched junction bases numbered 11, after V lost 4 bases and J lost 8 bases. The V gene's germline CDR1 is SGHVS and CDR2 FNYEAQ. CDR3 length: 16 residues. CDR3 residues: CASSSRPGQGSEKLFF. CDR3 DNA sequence: TGTGCCAGCAGCTCGCGCCCGGGACAGGGAAGCGAAAAACTGTTTTTT.